Listed here are 29 T cell receptor beta chains from one sample, sequenced in a study of PD-L1 blockade in urothelial cancer. The protocol was immunoSEQ multiplex PCR, while the TCRdb copy is restricted to in-frame clones and leaves out a portion. The profile shows 70,000 or so clones, 80% to 85% of them singletons. The sequenced sample was PBMCs, obtained around atezolizumab (anti-PD-L1) treatment. These receptors were collected from a man between 65 and 85 years old with urothelial cancer.

The chain has TRBV9 and TRBJ1-5; 7 positions match TRBD1. The V segment lost 1 base and the J segment 3 bases; nucleotides outside the gene matches: 4. There are 15 residues in the CDR3. CDR1 is SGDLS, CDR2 YYNGEE, per germline. The CDR3 DNA reads TGTGCCAGCAGCGTACGACAGGGACACAATCAGCCCCAGCATTTT. This codes for CASSVRQGHNQPQHF.

This clone was recorded a few times. This chain connects TRBV5-4 to TRBJ2-3; 11 bases agree with TRBD2. The CDR3 covers 16 residues. V lost 0 bases to trimming and J lost 6 bases; unmatched junction nucleotides: 6. Germline V lookup: CDR1 SGHNT, CDR2 YYREEE (reference sequence). The CDR3 region has the DNA TGTGCCAGCAGCTTGGAGGCTAGCGGGAGGATCGATACGCAGTATTTT. Protein: CASSLEASGRIDTQYF.

The J gene is TRBJ2-2, the V gene TRBV30, with D perhaps TRBD1 (5 bases). CDR1 is GTSNPN, CDR2 SVGIG, per germline (reference sequence). CDR3 size: 14 residues. CDR3 sequence (DNA): TGTGCTCGGAAGGGGCTTATAAACACCGGGGAGCTGTTTTTT. Translating it yields CARKGLINTGELFF.

This clone was detected a few times. The CDR3 coding sequence is TGTGCCAGCAGCTCTCCCCCCGGGACAGGGGCCTACGAGCAGTACTTC. Its protein product is CASSSPPGTGAYEQYF. The V call is TRBV28, the J call TRBJ2-7, with 10 bases lining up with TRBD1. V lost 6 bases, J lost 2 bases, and 10 bases stayed unmatched. CDR1 is MDHEN, CDR2 SYDVKM, per germline. The CDR3 covers 16 residues. The full variable domain, completed using reference TRBV28 and TRBJ2-7, is DVKVTQSSRYLVKRTGEKVFLECVQDMDHENMFWYRQDPGLGLRLIYFSYDVKMKEKGDIPEGYSVSREKKERFSLILESASTNQTSMYLCASSSPPGTGAYEQYFGPGTRLTVT.

V and J are TRBV4-1 and TRBJ1-1; D not resolved. V dropped 0 bases and J dropped 7 bases, with 9 bases sitting between them. The germline gives CDR1 MGHRA, CDR2 YSYEKL. The CDR3 is 13 residues long. The CDR3 protein is CASSQDLSFEAFF. The CDR3 bases are TGCGCCAGCAGCCAAGACCTGTCCTTTGAAGCTTTCTTT.

The chain has TRBV7-2 and TRBJ2-7, with 7 bases matching TRBD2. Germline loops: CDR1 SGHTA, CDR2 FQGNSA. After removal of 8 bases from V and 2 bases from J, the junction contained 9 bases not matched to a gene. This CDR3 spans 14 amino acids. CDR3 in amino acids: CASARSGTTYEQYF. The CDR3, as DNA: TGTGCCAGCGCCCGGAGCGGGACCACCTACGAGCAGTACTTC.

This clone was picked up a small number of times. The chain couples TRBV19 to TRBJ2-7; TRBD1 might be the D (5 bases). CDR1 LNHDA and CDR2 SQIVND come from the germline V gene (reference sequence). The CDR3 covers 14 residues. V was cut by 8 bases and J by 0 bases, with 14 bases left in between. The CDR3 DNA reads as TGTGCCAGTGGCCAGGGTCCACCCTCCTACGAGCAGTACTTC. As protein: CASGQGPPSYEQYF. Full variable domain (remainder filled in from reference TRBV19 and TRBJ2-7): DGGITQSPKYLFRKEGQNVTLSCEQNLNHDAMYWYRQDPGQGLRLIYYSQIVNDFQKGDIAEGYSVSREKKESFPLTVTSAQKNPTAFYLCASGQGPPSYEQYFGPGTRLTVT.

This chain connects TRBV19 to TRBJ2-3; D not resolved. The CDR3 loop spans 12 amino acids. Trimming stripped 0 bases from V and 14 bases from J, with 12 bases between. Germline CDR1 is LNHDA and CDR2 is SQIVND (reference sequence). The CDR3 nucleotides are TGTGCCAGTAGTATAGATCTGAGGCCCCCGTATTTT. Its translation: CASSIDLRPPYF.

The chain carries TRBV7-8 and TRBJ2-2; 10 nucleotides match TRBD2. The CDR3 totals 15 residues. Trimming at V came to 2 bases and at J to 7 bases, leaving 4 bases not matched to a gene. Germline V gene lookup returns CDR1 SGHVS and CDR2 FQNEAQ. The CDR3 DNA sequence: TGTGCCAGCAGCTTAAGCGGGAGGGGATTCGGGGAGCTGTTTTTT. This translates into CASSLSGRGFGELFF.

This chain joins TRBV30 and TRBJ2-2; 8 positions agree with TRBD2. V dropped 4 bases and J dropped 8; count of bases not matched to a gene: 3. The CDR3 is 12 amino acids. CDR1 GTSNPN and CDR2 SVGIG come from the germline V gene (reference sequence). This chain's CDR3 is CAWNSGTGELFF. CDR3 nucleotide sequence: TGTGCCTGGAATAGCGGGACTGGGGAGCTGTTTTTT.

The count of this clone is one. The chain links TRBV2 to TRBJ2-5; possibly TRBD2 for D (6 bases). This CDR3 region has 13 residues. Germline CDR1 SNHLY, CDR2 FYNNEI. The V gene lost 6 bases and the J gene lost 5 bases, with 13 bases spanning the gap. The CDR3 region is CASSDRRVETQYF. The CDR3 coding sequence is TGTGCCAGCAGCGATCGGAGGGTCGAGACCCAGTACTTC.

The chain employs TRBV6-1 and TRBJ1-1, with TRBD1 identical over 10 bases. This CDR3 contains 17 residues. Germline trimming cut 3 bases from V and 1 base from J; bases unmatched to any gene: 8. The germline CDR1 and CDR2 sequences are MNHNS and SASEGT. Written as DNA, the CDR3 is TGTGCCAGCAGTGACAGACCTTGGACAGGGGGGAACACTGAAGCTTTCTTT. Translated, it gives CASSDRPWTGGNTEAFF.

The genes are TRBV6-1 and TRBJ1-4, with TRBD1 identical over 8 bases. The CDR3 extends over 14 amino acids. The V and J ends lost 6 bases and 5 bases, in that order; junction bases with no gene match: 5. The germline CDR1 and CDR2 sequences are MNHNS and SASEGT. Here the CDR3 reads CASRFRGPNEKLFF. CDR3 bases: TGTGCCAGCAGGTTCAGGGGGCCGAATGAAAAACTGTTTTTT.

V and J are TRBV5-6 and TRBJ2-5; weak D call: TRBD1 (7 bases). The V end lost 2 bases, the J end lost 11 bases, and 10 bases lay between the germline ends. This CDR3 has 11 amino acids. Germline CDR1 is SGHDT and CDR2 is YYEEEE. Here the CDR3 reads CASSFRGEQYF. CDR3 coding DNA: TGTGCCAGCAGCTTCAGGGGGGAGCAGTACTTC.

This clone was observed a single time. The chain employs TRBV11-2 and TRBJ1-4, with 7 bases matching TRBD1. Germline values: CDR1 SGHAT, CDR2 FQNNGV. The J segment lost 5 bases and the V segment lost 6 bases, leaving 9 bases of the junction unmatched. The CDR3 consists of 15 residues. The CDR3, as DNA: TGTGCCAGCAGTTCGCAAAGGGGGCGAAATGAAAAACTGTTTTTT. Its translation: CASSSQRGRNEKLFF.

The chain uses TRBV5-1 and TRBJ2-2; 15 bases align to TRBD2. This CDR3 is 17 amino acids long. The germline V gene encodes CDR1 SGHRS and CDR2 YFSETQ. Trimming removed 3 bases from V and 4 bases from J; junction bases left unmatched: 4. The CDR3: CASSSGLAGGPTGELFF. The DNA of the CDR3 is TGCGCCAGCAGCTCGGGACTAGCGGGAGGCCCCACCGGGGAGCTGTTTTTT.

V usage is TRBV2 and J usage is TRBJ1-4, with 8 bases lining up with TRBD1. The CDR3 contains 14 residues. V lost 8 bases to trimming and J lost 7 bases; unmatched junction nucleotides: 9. The germline V gene has CDR1 SNHLY and CDR2 FYNNEI. The CDR3 DNA reads TGTGCCAGCCGAACAGCAGGGGGCGCTGAAAAACTGTTTTTT. This gives the protein CASRTAGGAEKLFF.

This chain uses TRBV5-4 with TRBJ2-1; D remains unclear. The ends were cut back, 0 bases at V and 7 bases at J, with 8 bases in the middle. CDR3 length equals 13 residues. CDR1 and CDR2 from the germline V gene are SGHNT and YYREEE (reference sequence). This CDR3 is CASSLGSSNEQFF. Written as DNA, the CDR3 is TGTGCCAGCAGCTTGGGGAGTAGTAATGAGCAGTTCTTC.

The chain carries TRBV19 and TRBJ1-1; TRBD1 matches at 9 bases. The J segment lost 3 bases and the V segment lost 5 bases, leaving 4 bases of the junction unmatched. The germline V gene has CDR1 LNHDA and CDR2 SQIVND (reference sequence). The CDR3 spans 14 residues. CDR3 in amino acids: CASSGTGGHTEAFF. Here the CDR3 DNA reads TGTGCCAGTAGTGGAACAGGGGGCCACACTGAAGCTTTCTTT.

This clone was seen only once. The chain employs TRBV5-8 and TRBJ2-5; TRBD1 matches at 8 bases. The CDR3 runs 15 residues. Germline V lookup: CDR1 SGHTS, CDR2 YDEGEE. The junction had 3 bases not matched to a gene; V was cut back by 0 bases and J by 2 bases. This chain's CDR3 is CASSLARQGQETQYF. CDR3 nucleotide sequence: TGTGCCAGCAGCTTGGCGAGACAGGGGCAAGAGACCCAGTACTTC.

V is TRBV9 and J is TRBJ2-3, with TRBD2 matching 15 bases. The CDR3 totals 19 residues. The germline CDR1 and CDR2 sequences are SGDLS and YYNGEE. V shed 0 bases and J 8 bases; nucleotides not matched to a gene: 13. The CDR3 nucleotides read TGTGCCAGCAGCGTAGCTGCCACGGGACTAGCGGGAGGCCCGGGTACGCAGTATTTT. Translated, it gives CASSVAATGLAGGPGTQYF.

The chain recombines TRBV6-1 with TRBJ1-2; 8 bases match TRBD1. V lost 6 bases and J lost 2; bases outside the gene matches: 2. CDR1 and CDR2 (germline): MNHNS, SASEGT. The CDR3 is 13 residues long. DNA of the CDR3: TGTGCCAGCAGCCAGGGGGCAAACTATGGCTACACCTTC. Its protein is CASSQGANYGYTF.

This chain connects TRBV30 to TRBJ1-1; the D gene is possibly TRBD1 (5 bases). Germline V gene lookup returns CDR1 GTSNPN and CDR2 SVGIG (reference sequence). V shed 0 bases and J shed 3 bases, with 11 bases lying between them. The length of the CDR3 is 14 residues. CDR3 loop: CAWSVQNRYTEAFF. The CDR3 DNA is TGTGCCTGGAGTGTACAGAACAGGTACACTGAAGCTTTCTTT.

This chain joins TRBV4-1 and TRBJ2-1; tentatively, D is TRBD1 (7 bases). This CDR3 is 16 amino acids long. The V gene lost 0 bases and the J gene lost 4 bases, with 13 bases spanning the gap. Germline V gene lookup returns CDR1 MGHRA and CDR2 YSYEKL. The CDR3 is CASSQDRGTAYNEQFF. The CDR3 region has the DNA TGCGCCAGCAGCCAAGATCGCGGGACAGCTTACAATGAGCAGTTCTTC.

CDR3 nucleotide sequence: TGTGCCAGCAGCTCTCAAAATAGGAACACCGGGGAGCTGTTTTTT. It is translated as CASSSQNRNTGELFF. The rearrangement joins TRBV7-8 to TRBJ2-2; D gene uncertain. V was clipped by 4 bases and J by 1 base, with 10 bases between them. Germline V CDR1 and CDR2: SGHVS, FQNEAQ. There are 15 residues in the CDR3.

Only a few counts were recorded for this clone. The V and J genes are TRBV4-1 and TRBJ2-5, with D perhaps matching TRBD1 (5 bases). The CDR3 contains 16 residues. Germline V gene data show CDR1 as MGHRA and CDR2 as YSYEKL. V gave up 0 bases and J gave up 2 bases, with 13 bases separating them. CDR3 in amino acids: CASSQDFDRRQETQYF. The CDR3 nucleotides read TGCGCCAGCAGCCAAGATTTCGACAGAAGACAAGAGACCCAGTACTTC.

The chain joins TRBV5-4 to TRBJ1-1, with D possibly TRBD1 on 6 matching bases. The V and J ends lost 6 bases and 1 base respectively, with 19 bases between them. Germline V lookup: CDR1 SGHNT, CDR2 YYREEE (reference sequence). The CDR3 covers 16 residues. As DNA, the CDR3 is TGTGCCAGCACTCCTCTCCAACAGGGCACGAACACTGAAGCTTTCTTT. This gives the protein CASTPLQQGTNTEAFF.

CDR3 DNA: TGTGCCAGCAGCTTGGGCGGTCCGGGACTAGCGAGCACAGATACGCAGTATTTT. Residues: CASSLGGPGLASTDTQYF. The chain links TRBV5-6 to TRBJ2-3; 10 bases map to TRBD2. There are 18 residues in the CDR3. Trimming removed 0 bases from V and 0 bases from J; junction bases left unmatched: 7. Germline V lookup: CDR1 SGHDT, CDR2 YYEEEE.

This clone is a singleton in its sample. The V call is TRBV6-6, the J call TRBJ1-4; D uncertain. The germline V gene has CDR1 MNHNY and CDR2 SVGAGI (reference sequence). The CDR3 sequence is 15 residues long. V lost 5 bases to trimming and J lost 4 bases, with 14 bases between them. The CDR3 loop reads CASSPAASFNEKLFF. In DNA form, the CDR3 reads TGTGCCAGCAGTCCAGCGGCCTCGTTTAATGAAAAACTGTTTTTT.